The 10 T cell receptor beta chains given below trace back to one sample, sequenced in a study of blood T cell repertoires in COVID-19. Sequencing was performed with immunoSEQ multiplex PCR; in TCRdb, only in-frame clones are kept and a portion is missing. The sample lists about 300,000 clones, approximately 88% seen once, with more than 1.2% in the top ten. The sample comprised peripheral blood. The receptor source for this set is a human donor with COVID-19, enrolled during active disease. The donor label of this sample is uncertain.

This clone was seen once. This rearrangement joins TRBV28 to TRBJ1-2, with D perhaps TRBD1 (5 bases). Germline lookup yields CDR1 MDHEN and CDR2 SYDVKM. The CDR3 covers 14 residues. V lost 5 bases, J lost 8 bases, and 18 bases lay in between. CDR3 DNA: TGTGCCAGCAGTCCTACCCTTGGGGGGAGAGGCTACACCTTC. It translates to CASSPTLGGRGYTF.

The chain joins TRBV2 to TRBJ2-5; maybe TRBD2 (6 bases). The CDR3 loop spans 13 amino acids. Germline V gives CDR1 SNHLY, CDR2 FYNNEI. Trimming removed 7 bases from V and 2 bases from J, with 11 bases in between. Here the CDR3 reads CASKRGGQETQYF. The CDR3 nucleotides are TGTGCCAGCAAGCGTGGGGGGCAAGAGACCCAGTACTTC.

This clone was found once. The CDR3 sequence is CASSYSGRSHEQYF. In nucleotides, the CDR3 is TGTGCCAGCAGCTATAGCGGGAGGTCGCACGAGCAGTACTTC. The chain recombines TRBV7-3 with TRBJ2-7; 10 nucleotides agree with TRBD2. V shed 4 bases and J 5 bases; nucleotides not matched to a gene: 5. Germline assignment: CDR1 SGHTA and CDR2 FQGTGA. This CDR3 is built from 14 residues. Together with reference TRBV7-3 and TRBJ2-7, the CDR3 gives the full variable domain: GAGVSQTPSNKVTEKGKYVELRCDPISGHTALYWYRQSLGQGPEFLIYFQGTGAADDSGLPNDRFFAVRPEGSVSTLKIQRTERGDSAVYLCASSYSGRSHEQYFGPGTRLTVT.

The CDR3 DNA follows: TGTGCCAGTAGTATTCCCAACAGGGGGGGGGACAATCAGCCCCAGCATTTT. This encodes CASSIPNRGGDNQPQHF. The rearrangement joins TRBV19 to TRBJ1-5; 8 nucleotides match TRBD1. This CDR3 comprises 17 residues. Germline loops: CDR1 LNHDA, CDR2 SQIVND (reference sequence). V gave up 3 bases and J gave up 3 bases; unmatched junction bases: 10.

This chain joins TRBV15 and TRBJ2-6; 10 bases are a match to TRBD1. The CDR3 sequence is 17 residues long. The junction had 0 bases not matched to a gene; V was cut back by 1 base and J by 0 bases. CDR1 is LNHNV, CDR2 YYDKDF, per germline (reference sequence). The CDR3 spells CATSRGTGGSGANVLTF. CDR3 coding DNA: TGTGCCACCAGCAGAGGGACAGGGGGCTCTGGGGCCAACGTCCTGACTTTC.

J is TRBJ2-2 and V is TRBV4-1, with 7 nucleotides matching TRBD1. Germline CDR1 and CDR2: MGHRA and YSYEKL. Trimming at V came to 0 bases and at J to 5 bases, leaving 6 bases not matched to a gene. The CDR3 loop spans 16 amino acids. The CDR3 bases are TGCGCCAGCAGCCAAGAAAAGACAGGGTGGACCGGGGAGCTGTTTTTT. It yields the protein CASSQEKTGWTGELFF.

The chain links TRBV20-1 to TRBJ1-6; tentatively, D is TRBD1 (6 bases). The CDR3 has 16 amino acids. V was shortened by 3 bases and J by 0 bases, with 12 bases between the two germline ends. Germline CDR1 is DFQATT and CDR2 is SNEGSKA (reference sequence). CDR3 region: CSASRDRSSYNSPLHF. CDR3 bases: TGCAGTGCTAGTCGTGACAGGAGCTCCTATAATTCACCCCTCCACTTT.

The V call is TRBV6-5, the J call TRBJ2-7; 8 bases agree with TRBD2. Germline V gene sequence: CDR1 MNHEY, CDR2 SVGAGI. CDR3 length: 14 amino acids. The J segment lost 0 bases and the V segment lost 4 bases, leaving 2 bases of the junction unmatched. The CDR3 loop is CASSFGTSSYEQYF. The CDR3 DNA reads TGTGCCAGCAGTTTCGGGACTAGCTCCTACGAGCAGTACTTC.

This clone has only a few counts. This specimen includes other DNA sequences encoding the same CDR3. The V and J genes are TRBV7-2 and TRBJ1-5; 9 nucleotides line up with TRBD1. The CDR3 length is 14 residues. The trim removed 5 bases at V and 6 bases at J, leaving 5 bases unmatched. Germline V lookup: CDR1 SGHTA, CDR2 FQGNSA. The CDR3: CASSPGTGPQPQHF. CDR3 bases: TGTGCCAGCAGCCCGGGGACAGGGCCTCAGCCCCAGCATTTT.

This chain joins TRBV3-1 (or the pseudogene TRBV3-2) and TRBJ1-1, with a possible D match to TRBD1 (6 bases). V dropped 2 bases and J dropped 10 bases, with 14 bases sitting between them. The germline gives CDR1 LGHDT, CDR2 YNNKEL (reference sequence). The CDR3 runs 13 residues. The CDR3 region is CASSQRAGVGAFF. The CDR3 DNA reads TGTGCCAGCAGCCAACGGGCAGGGGTTGGAGCTTTCTTT.